This note documents a single T cell receptor beta chain sequence. The antigen is not known. Anti-CD3/anti-CD28 beads served as a nonspecific positive control stimulus. Responding CD4+ T cells were sorted by upregulation of both CD40 ligand and CD69. Donors were HIV-1-infected adults who began suppressive ART during chronic infection. Donors had undetectable plasma HIV-1 RNA, under 50 copies/mL, for 4+ years. The sample is drawn from a study of persistence of HIV-infected CD4 T cells. Overall study findings and caveats: Compared with CD3/CD28-stimulated cells, CMV- and Gag-responding cells showed lower TCRbeta richness.

Sequencing used immunoSEQ version 4 in survey mode. Repertoires were generated with immunoSEQ multiplex PCR, while TCRdb's copy carries only in-frame clones and drops some. The table has roughly 48,000 clones, about 87% seen once. This CDR3 contains 13 residues. Trimming shortened V by 0 bases and J by 5 bases, and 5 bases separated the two germline ends. Germline assignment: CDR1 LGHDT and CDR2 YNNKEL (reference sequence). The chain recombines TRBV3-1 (or the pseudogene TRBV3-2) with TRBJ1-5; D unresolved. Sequenced here: CD4+ T cells sorted from PBMCs after roughly 18-hour stimulation, sampled from a patient who received antiretroviral therapy. The clonotype comes from an adult woman with HIV who was CMV-seropositive. The CDR3 sequence is CASSQDRDQPQHF. The CDR3 DNA reads as TGTGCCAGCAGCCAAGATCGGGATCAGCCCCAGCATTTT.